Here is one T cell receptor beta chain with its context. Antigen: not known. A junction boundary mismatches the germline segment, possibly from a read error. The sample belongs to a study of T cell responses to AZD1222 COVID-19 vaccine. Repertoires were generated with immunoSEQ multiplex PCR, while TCRdb's copy carries only in-frame clones and drops some. Here the sample spans about 140,000 clones, 90% to 95% being singletons. Study outcomes and limitations: Unmutated variant regions are reportedly the target of nearly half of TCRs that are spike-specific.

The clonotype comes from an adult who received the AZD1222 COVID-19 vaccine. This specimen consisted of peripheral blood, obtained 28 days after the second AZD1222 dose.

CDR3 in amino acids: CASSQGSLAGRTDF. The DNA for the CDR3 is TGTGCCAGCAGCCAAGGGTCACTAGCGGGTCGGACGGACTTC. The chain is built from TRBV3-1 (or the pseudogene TRBV3-2) and TRBJ2-5; 9 nucleotides match TRBD2. Germline V gene sequence: CDR1 LGHDT, CDR2 YNNKEL (reference sequence). There are 14 residues in the CDR3.